These 4 T cell receptor beta chains came from one sample sequenced in a study of vaccination and CD4 T cells after COVID-19. These receptors lack a known antigen. Sequencing of the DNA from cultured CD4+ T cells was carried out with the Oncomine TCR Beta short-read assay. TCRdb re-called the PCR reads with MiXCR, one entry per CDR3 protein. The data contain approximately 14,000 distinct CDR3 sequences, 53% of them singletons. The treatment here: roughly nine-day PBMC culture with coronavirus spike peptide pools or control peptides (ViraFEST assay). The sequences come from CD4+ T cells from blood, cultured in vitro, collected before SARS-CoV-2 vaccination. The receptors stem from a human donor who had recovered from COVID-19.

The chain employs TRBV20-1 and TRBJ2-5; the match to TRBD2 covers 10 bases. V lost 4 bases and J lost 5; bases outside the gene matches: 16. The CDR3 totals 17 residues. Germline assignment: CDR1 DFQATT and CDR2 SNEGSKA (reference sequence). The CDR3 nucleotides are TGCAGTGCTACGCGGACTAGCGGAGTTTCGGGAGGGGAGACCCAGTACTTC. This translates into CSATRTSGVSGGETQYF.

This clonotype has a single count. V and J are TRBV7-3 and TRBJ2-2, with TRBD2 matching 11 bases. V trimming: 4 bases; J trimming: 2 bases; junction bases outside the gene matches: 3. The CDR3 is made up of 16 amino acids. Germline V gives CDR1 SGHTA, CDR2 FQGTGA. CDR3 sequence reads: CASSSGTSGNTGELFF. In nucleotides, the CDR3 is TGTGCCAGCAGCTCTGGGACTAGCGGAAACACCGGGGAGCTGTTTTTT. Based on the CDR3 plus reference TRBV7-3 and TRBJ2-2, the full variable domain is GAGVSQTPSNKVTEKGKYVELRCDPISGHTALYWYRQSLGQGPEFLIYFQGTGAADDSGLPNDRFFAVRPEGSVSTLKIQRTERGDSAVYLCASSSGTSGNTGELFFGEGSRLTVL.

The chain has TRBV5-3 and TRBJ1-2; D is ambiguous. TRBV5-3 is an open reading frame whose function is uncertain. Trimming removed 9 bases from V and 1 base from J, with 10 bases in between. The CDR3 covers 12 residues. CDR3 loop: CAIPRHNYGYTF. CDR3 nucleotide sequence: TGTGCCATCCCTAGGCATAACTATGGCTACACCTTC.

Only one count was recorded for this clonotype. The chain couples TRBV27 to TRBJ2-7, with 13 bases fitting TRBD2. Trimming removed 2 bases from V and 6 bases from J; junction bases left unmatched: 1. The CDR3 consists of 14 residues. The V gene's germline CDR1 is MNHEY and CDR2 SMNVEV (reference sequence). The CDR3 nucleotides read TGTGCCAGCAGTTTACGACTAGCGGGAGGCGAGCAGTACTTC. Its translation: CASSLRLAGGEQYF.